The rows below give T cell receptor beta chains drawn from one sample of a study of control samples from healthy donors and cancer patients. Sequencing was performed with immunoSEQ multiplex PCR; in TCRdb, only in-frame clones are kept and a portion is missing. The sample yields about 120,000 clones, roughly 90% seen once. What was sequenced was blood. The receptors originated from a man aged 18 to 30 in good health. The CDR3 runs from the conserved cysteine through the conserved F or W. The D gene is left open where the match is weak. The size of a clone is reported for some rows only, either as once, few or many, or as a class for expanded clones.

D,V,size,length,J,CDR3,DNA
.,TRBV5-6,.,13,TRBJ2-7,CASSLQGAWEQYF,TGTGCCAGCAGCTTGCAAGGGGCGTGGGAGCAGTACTTC
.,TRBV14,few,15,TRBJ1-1,CASSQGGWRGTEAFF,TGTGCCAGCAGCCAAGGGGGGTGGAGGGGCACTGAAGCTTTCTTT
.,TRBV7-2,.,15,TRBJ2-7,CASSLASRAASEQYF,TGTGCCAGCAGCTTAGCAAGTCGGGCGGCTAGCGAGCAGTACTTC
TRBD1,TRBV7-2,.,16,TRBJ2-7,CASSRGQVHLGYEQYF,TGTGCCAGCAGCCGTGGACAGGTCCACCTGGGGTACGAGCAGTACTTC
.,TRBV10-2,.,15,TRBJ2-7,CASSEHTKSSYEQYF,TGCGCCAGCAGTGAGCACACTAAAAGCTCCTACGAGCAGTACTTC
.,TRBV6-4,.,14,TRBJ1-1,CASSPGGASTEAFF,TGTGCCAGCAGCCCCGGTGGAGCCTCCACTGAAGCTTTCTTT
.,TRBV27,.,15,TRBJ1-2,CASKSVWGRNYGYTF,TGTGCCAGCAAGAGTGTATGGGGGAGGAACTATGGCTACACCTTC
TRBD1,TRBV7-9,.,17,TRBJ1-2,CASSSSNPGQGFYGYTF,TGTGCCAGCAGCTCATCTAATCCGGGACAGGGATTCTATGGCTACACCTTC
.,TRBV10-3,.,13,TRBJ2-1,CATTWDAGNEQFF,TGTGCCACCACCTGGGACGCGGGCAATGAGCAGTTCTTC
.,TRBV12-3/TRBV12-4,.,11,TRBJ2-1,CASGPGGEEFF,TGTGCCAGCGGTCCGGGTGGTGAGGAGTTCTTC
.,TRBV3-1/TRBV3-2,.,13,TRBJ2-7,CASSNVGSYEQYF,TGTGCCAGCAGCAACGTAGGGTCCTACGAGCAGTACTTC
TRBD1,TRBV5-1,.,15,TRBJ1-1,CASSLGQGFFTEAFF,TGCGCCAGCAGCTTAGGACAGGGGTTCTTCACTGAAGCTTTCTTT
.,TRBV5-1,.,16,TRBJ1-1,CASSQRGRGFNTEAFF,TGCGCCAGCAGCCAGCGGGGCAGGGGATTCAACACTGAAGCTTTCTTT
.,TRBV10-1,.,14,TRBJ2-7,CASSDLRTKYEQYF,TGCGCCAGCAGTGATCTCCGCACAAAATACGAGCAGTACTTC
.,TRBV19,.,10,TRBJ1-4,CASIGEKLFF,TGTGCCAGTATTGGCGAAAAACTGTTTTTT
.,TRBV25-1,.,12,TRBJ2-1,CASSLGNNEQFF,TGTGCCAGCAGCCTGGGGAACAATGAGCAGTTCTTC
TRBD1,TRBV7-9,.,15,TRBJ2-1,CASKETGTVSNEQFF,TGTGCCAGCAAAGAGACCGGGACAGTATCTAACGAGCAGTTCTTC